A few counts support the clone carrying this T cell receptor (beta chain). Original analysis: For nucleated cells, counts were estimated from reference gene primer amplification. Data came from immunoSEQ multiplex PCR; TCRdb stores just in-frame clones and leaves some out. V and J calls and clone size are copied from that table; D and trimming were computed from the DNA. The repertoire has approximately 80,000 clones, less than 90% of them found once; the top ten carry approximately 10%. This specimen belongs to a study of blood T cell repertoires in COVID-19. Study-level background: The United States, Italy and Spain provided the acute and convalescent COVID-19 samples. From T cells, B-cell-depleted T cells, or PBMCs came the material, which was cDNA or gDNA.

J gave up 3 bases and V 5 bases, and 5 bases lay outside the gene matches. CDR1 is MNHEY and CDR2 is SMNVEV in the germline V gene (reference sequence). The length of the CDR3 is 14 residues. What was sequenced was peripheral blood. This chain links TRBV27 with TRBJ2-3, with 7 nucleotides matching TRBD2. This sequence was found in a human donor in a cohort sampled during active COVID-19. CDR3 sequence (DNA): TGTGCCAGCAGTACCGGGACTACGACAGATACGCAGTATTTT. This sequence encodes CASSTGTTTDTQYF.